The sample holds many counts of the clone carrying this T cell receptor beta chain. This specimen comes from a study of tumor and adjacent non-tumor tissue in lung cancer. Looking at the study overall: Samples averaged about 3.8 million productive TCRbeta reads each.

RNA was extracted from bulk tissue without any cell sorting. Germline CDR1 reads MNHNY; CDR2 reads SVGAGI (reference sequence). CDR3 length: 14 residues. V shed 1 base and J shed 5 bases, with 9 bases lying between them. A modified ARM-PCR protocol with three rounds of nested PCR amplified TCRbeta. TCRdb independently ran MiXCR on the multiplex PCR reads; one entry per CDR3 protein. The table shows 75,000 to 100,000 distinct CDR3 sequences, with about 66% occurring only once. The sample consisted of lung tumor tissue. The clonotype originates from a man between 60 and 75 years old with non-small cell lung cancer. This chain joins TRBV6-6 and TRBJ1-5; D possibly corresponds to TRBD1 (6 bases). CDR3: CASSYWPGDQPQHF. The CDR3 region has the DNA TGTGCCAGCAGTTACTGGCCAGGGGATCAGCCCCAGCATTTT.